The 17 T cell receptor beta chains below come from one sample, sequenced in a study of CD8+ T cells in alopecia areata. Sequencing relied on a cDNA template that was reverse transcribed from extracted RNA. Here immunoSEQ multiplex PCR was the method, and the copy in TCRdb shows in-frame clones only, minus some. This sample has 200,000 or so clones, with 35% to 40% found just once. Treatment denoted: oral pan-JAK inhibitor, 5-10 mg twice daily. The sample was CD4+ T cells sorted from blood, taken at approximately week 30, from a patient treated with tofacitinib. Receptor source: a human donor with alopecia areata.

This clone occurred a few times. The chain uses TRBV29-1 and TRBJ1-2; the D gene is possibly TRBD1 (5 bases). This CDR3 spans 11 amino acids. Germline V gene lookup returns CDR1 SQVTM and CDR2 ANQGSEA. Written as DNA, the CDR3 is TGCACCGGGGCGGATTCCTATGGCTACACCTTC. This translates into CTGADSYGYTF. The full variable domain, in which reference TRBV29-1 and TRBJ1-2 provide the parts outside the CDR3, is SAVISQKPSRDICQRGTSLTIQCQVDSQVTMMFWYRQQPGQSLTLIATANQGSEATYESGFVIDKFPISRPNLTFSTLTVSNMSPEDSSIYLCTGADSYGYTFGSGTRLTVV.

This sequence joins TRBV30 and TRBJ1-3; no clear D gene. Germline V gives CDR1 GTSNPN, CDR2 SVGIG (reference sequence). The CDR3 loop spans 13 amino acids. Trimming left V 5 bases short and J 0 bases short, with 8 bases between. The CDR3 reads CAWGEFSGNTIYF. The CDR3 region has the DNA TGTGCCTGGGGAGAATTCTCTGGAAACACCATATATTTT.

The rearrangement joins TRBV7-6 to TRBJ2-6; 7 bases agree with TRBD1. The trim removed 5 bases at V and 2 bases at J, leaving 9 bases unmatched. Germline CDR1 SGHVS, CDR2 FNYEAQ. CDR3 length: 17 residues. CDR3 nucleotides: TGTGCCAGCAGCCCCGGGACAGCGAGAACTGGGGCCAACGTCCTGACTTTC. This translates into CASSPGTARTGANVLTF.

This clone was recorded a few times. V gene TRBV9 combines with J gene TRBJ1-3; the D is unclear. The length of the CDR3 is 15 residues. Per germline, CDR1 SGDLS and CDR2 YYNGEE. V lost 0 bases, J lost 0 bases, and 7 bases lay in between. The CDR3 DNA follows: TGTGCCAGCAGCGTAGAACAGTTCTCTGGAAACACCATATATTTT. Residues: CASSVEQFSGNTIYF.

The chain joins TRBV2 to TRBJ1-2; 7 bases align to TRBD1. After removal of 10 bases from V and 0 bases from J, the junction contained 11 bases not matched to a gene. The CDR3 sequence is 15 residues long. Germline V gives CDR1 SNHLY, CDR2 FYNNEI. The CDR3 sequence: CATQKRQGPNYGYTF. The CDR3 region has the DNA TGTGCCACCCAAAAAAGACAGGGCCCTAACTATGGCTACACCTTC.

The chain is built from TRBV14 and TRBJ1-1; no clear D gene. The germline V and J ends were trimmed by 1 base and 0 bases, with 6 bases remaining between them. Per the germline V gene, CDR1 is SGHDN and CDR2 is FVKESK. The CDR3 runs to 14 residues. The CDR3, as DNA: TGTGCCAGCAGCCAAGCTGGATTGAACACTGAAGCTTTCTTT. Protein sequence: CASSQAGLNTEAFF. The full variable domain, completed using reference TRBV14 and TRBJ1-1, is EAGVTQFPSHSVIEKGQTVTLRCDPISGHDNLYWYRRVMGKEIKFLLHFVKESKQDESGMPNNRFLAERTGGTYSTLKVQPAELEDSGVYFCASSQAGLNTEAFFGQGTRLTVV.

This clone was observed a few times. The gene calls are TRBV2 and TRBJ2-1; TRBD2 is a possible D gene (6 bases). The CDR3 extends over 14 amino acids. Deletions cut 6 bases from V and 5 bases from J, with 14 bases between. Germline loops: CDR1 SNHLY, CDR2 FYNNEI. For the CDR3, the DNA is TGTGCCAGCAGCCGGGACTGGGCTAACAATGAGCAGTTCTTC. Translating it yields CASSRDWANNEQFF.

The rearrangement uses TRBV15 and TRBJ2-4, with no clear D. V was clipped by 0 bases and J by 0 bases, with 12 bases between them. The CDR3 is 17 residues long. Germline CDR1 LNHNV, CDR2 YYDKDF (reference sequence). The CDR3 DNA reads as TGTGCCACCAGCAGAGATCGGACGGAACTAGCCAAAAACATTCAGTACTTC. It codes for CATSRDRTELAKNIQYF. The complete variable domain, with remaining parts taken from reference TRBV15 and TRBJ2-4, reads DAMVIQNPRYQVTQFGKPVTLSCSQTLNHNVMYWYQQKSSQAPKLLFHYYDKDFNNEADTPDNFQSRRPNTSFCFLDIRSPGLGDTAMYLCATSRDRTELAKNIQYFGAGTRLSVL.

The J gene is TRBJ2-1, the V gene TRBV7-8, with 8 positions matching TRBD2. Per germline, CDR1 SGHVS and CDR2 FQNEAQ. There are 15 residues in the CDR3. The junction had 3 bases not matched to a gene; V was cut back by 3 bases and J by 2 bases. The CDR3, as DNA: TGTGCCAGCAGCTTGAGCGGGGGAACCTACAATGAGCAGTTCTTC. As protein: CASSLSGGTYNEQFF.

This rearrangement joins TRBV4-2 to TRBJ1-1; D is unclear. The CDR3 extends over 20 amino acids. CDR1 and CDR2 from the germline V gene are LGHNA and YNFKEQ. Trimming left V 0 bases short and J 1 base short, with 24 bases between. The CDR3: CASSQEIRGSWSIPNTEAFF. The CDR3 DNA reads TGTGCCAGCAGCCAAGAGATCCGCGGTTCTTGGTCGATTCCGAACACTGAAGCTTTCTTT.

This clone was detected only a few times. The chain uses TRBV18 and TRBJ1-1, with TRBD1 as a possible D gene (5 bases). V was trimmed by 1 base and J by 5 bases, leaving 11 bases between them. Germline V gene lookup returns CDR1 KGHSH and CDR2 LQKENI. The CDR3 runs to 14 residues. CDR3 loop: CASSPQGWNTEAFF. The DNA for the CDR3 is TGTGCCAGCTCACCACAGGGGTGGAATACTGAAGCTTTCTTT.

The chain is built from TRBV19 and TRBJ2-3; a possible D gene is TRBD2 (6 bases). V was clipped by 6 bases and J by 5 bases, with 12 bases between them. The germline V gene encodes CDR1 LNHDA and CDR2 SQIVND (reference sequence). This CDR3 has 13 residues. CDR3: CASSTGGVDTQYF. CDR3 bases: TGTGCCAGTAGCACAGGAGGGGTAGATACGCAGTATTTT.

The V gene is TRBV7-2, the J gene TRBJ1-5; the D is unclear. The CDR3 consists of 13 residues. Trimming took off 5 bases at V and 7 bases at J, with 12 bases between the two ends. CDR1 and CDR2 (germline): SGHTA, FQGNSA. DNA of the CDR3: TGTGCCAGCAGCCCTCGGTTATTCCAGCCCCAGCATTTT. It codes for CASSPRLFQPQHF.

V and J are TRBV7-9 and TRBJ1-6; the D gene is possibly TRBD1 (6 bases). Germline values: CDR1 SEHNR, CDR2 FQNEAQ (reference sequence). Trimming took 1 base from V and 9 from J, leaving 16 bases between them. The CDR3 totals 16 residues. The CDR3 coding sequence is TGTGCCAGCAGCTTAGTCGACAGCTTAGGGGGTTCACCCCTCCACTTT. Translated, it gives CASSLVDSLGGSPLHF.

This clone was seen only a few times. This chain uses TRBV18 with TRBJ1-5; maybe TRBD1 (6 bases). CDR1 KGHSH and CDR2 LQKENI come from the germline V gene. V was pared by 5 bases and J by 3 bases, with 11 bases between. CDR3 length: 14 amino acids. CDR3 loop: CASSTGHNNQPQHF. The CDR3 DNA is TGTGCCAGCTCAACGGGACATAACAATCAGCCCCAGCATTTT.

The V gene is TRBV5-1, the J gene TRBJ2-3; unclear D gene. CDR1 and CDR2 (germline): SGHRS, YFSETQ. The V end lost 4 bases, the J end lost 6 bases, and 12 bases lay between the germline ends. The CDR3 extends over 13 amino acids. The CDR3 is CASSTERSDTQYF. The CDR3 DNA reads TGCGCCAGCAGCACTGAACGGTCGGATACGCAGTATTTT.

This chain joins TRBV9 and TRBJ2-3, with D tentatively TRBD2 (6 bases). From germline, CDR1 is SGDLS and CDR2 YYNGEE. The CDR3 covers 16 residues. V lost 0 bases and J lost 7, with 18 bases in between. The CDR3 bases are TGTGCCAGCAGCGTAGGCCCTAGCGTCGTGGAGAATACGCAGTATTTT. Translated: CASSVGPSVVENTQYF.